This T cell receptor beta chain appears in the sequencing data of a study of CD8 T cells in ankylosing spondylitis. Study-wide results and caveats: Reported data indicate significant enrichment of disease-linked clones within matched ankylosing spondylitis synovial fluid. Typical of ankylosing spondylitis blood, it appeared, was a TCR beta motif of eight highly homologous variants. Previously reported in reactive arthritis synovial fluid and blood were some of the motif variants. Clones linked to disease, bearing a CD8+ phenotype, were relatively rare in peripheral blood.

Quantitative barcoded 5'-RACE was used to prepare TCR beta libraries. One entry per CDR3 protein, called by TCRdb with MiXCR from the 5' RACE reads. The sample records 750,000 to 850,000 distinct CDR3 sequences, about 12% being singletons. This clonotype was found many times. Its antigen is currently unknown. The source is a male donor with ankylosing spondylitis. What was sequenced was blood, either unsorted or a sorted T cell fraction (not recorded which).

In DNA, the CDR3 is TGTGCCAGCAGTTACCTCAGGGGGTGGGGCACTGAAGCTTTCTTT. Its translation: CASSYLRGWGTEAFF. The chain has TRBV6-5 and TRBJ1-1; TRBD1 agrees at 7 bases. The V segment lost 2 bases and the J segment 4 bases; nucleotides outside the gene matches: 7. The CDR3 runs to 15 residues. Germline CDR1 MNHEY, CDR2 SVGAGI.